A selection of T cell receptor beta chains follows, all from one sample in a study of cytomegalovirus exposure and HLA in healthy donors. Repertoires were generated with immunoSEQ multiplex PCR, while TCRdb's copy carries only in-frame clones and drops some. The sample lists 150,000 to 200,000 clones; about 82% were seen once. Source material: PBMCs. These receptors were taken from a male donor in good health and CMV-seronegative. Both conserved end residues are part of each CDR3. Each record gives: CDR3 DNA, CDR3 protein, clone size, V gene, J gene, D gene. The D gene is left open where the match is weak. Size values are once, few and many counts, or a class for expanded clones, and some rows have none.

TGTGCCAGCAGCTTATCCGGGACAGAGAACACTGAAGCTTTCTTT	CASSLSGTENTEAFF	-	TRBV7-6	TRBJ1-1	TRBD1
TGTGCCAGCTCAGCTTCGACAGGGGCGAACACTGAAGCTTTCTTT	CASSASTGANTEAFF	-	TRBV18	TRBJ1-1	TRBD1
TGTGCCAGCAGCTTAGGGGCGTGGCGGGGGGGCAATGAGCAGTTCTTC	CASSLGAWRGGNEQFF	-	TRBV7-2	TRBJ2-1	TRBD2
TGCGCCAGCAGCCACCCCCGAGGACAGAACAGCTCCTACAATGAGCAGTTCTTC	CASSHPRGQNSSYNEQFF	-	TRBV4-1	TRBJ2-1	-
TGCGCCAGCAGCCGCGAAAAGGGGACAGGGAGACCCTACGAGCAGTACTTC	CASSREKGTGRPYEQYF	-	TRBV5-1	TRBJ2-7	TRBD1
TGCAGCGTTGTAGCTAGGTCACCTGGGGCCAACGTCCTGACTTTC	CSVVARSPGANVLTF	-	TRBV29-1	TRBJ2-6	-
TGCGCCAGCAGCCAGCAGGAGTCGGACAGGTTCGGCTACACCTTC	CASSQQESDRFGYTF	few	TRBV4-3	TRBJ1-2	TRBD1
TGTGCCAGCAGCTACGGTGGACTAGCGAGTTACGAGCAGTACTTC	CASSYGGLASYEQYF	once	TRBV7-8	TRBJ2-7	TRBD2
TGTGCCAGCAGCGTGAGAGGACAGTTCGGGGGGAAGGAGACCCAGTACTTC	CASSVRGQFGGKETQYF	-	TRBV9	TRBJ2-5	-
TGCAGCGTTGAACCGCCGAGCGGGGAGCAGTACTTC	CSVEPPSGEQYF	-	TRBV29-1	TRBJ2-5	TRBD2
TGTGCCACCAGCCTAGAGGGCGGAGAGACCCAGTACTTC	CATSLEGGETQYF	-	TRBV15	TRBJ2-5	-
TGTGCCAGCAGCTGGGGACAGGGAAAAAACTATGGCTACACCTTC	CASSWGQGKNYGYTF	-	TRBV5-4	TRBJ1-2	TRBD1
TGTGCTAGTGGTTTGGTCCTAGCGGGTAGCACAGATACGCAGTATTTT	CASGLVLAGSTDTQYF	-	TRBV12-5	TRBJ2-3	TRBD2
TGTGCCAGCAGCAAAGGGGCTAGCGGGGCTGAGACCCAGTACTTC	CASSKGASGAETQYF	-	TRBV7-2	TRBJ2-5	TRBD2
TGCGCCAGCAGCCCCGGGACCTACAATGAGCAGTTCTTC	CASSPGTYNEQFF	-	TRBV4-1	TRBJ2-1	-
TGCGCCAGCAGCTTGGTTCCAGGCTACGAGCAGTACTTC	CASSLVPGYEQYF	-	TRBV5-1	TRBJ2-7	-
TGTGCCAGCAGGGTCCGTAGGCTGTTTTTT	CASRVRRLFF	few	TRBV6-5	TRBJ2-2	-
TGTGCCAGTGCAGGGGGCGTTCCGAGAGGCTACACCTTC	CASAGGVPRGYTF	-	TRBV6-5	TRBJ1-2	TRBD1
TGTGCCAGTAGTATAGTCCAGGGGCCTCAGCCCCAGCATTTT	CASSIVQGPQPQHF	-	TRBV19	TRBJ1-5	-
TGTGCCAGCACTATCGGGATTGGTTTTGGCAATCAGCCCCAGCATTTT	CASTIGIGFGNQPQHF	-	TRBV6-6	TRBJ1-5	-
TGTGCCTGGGACAGGGGGCCAGCCGGAGAGACCCAGTACTTC	CAWDRGPAGETQYF	-	TRBV30	TRBJ2-5	TRBD1
TGTGCCAGCAGTCCAGTACGAGGACTTACACAAGAGACCCAGTACTTC	CASSPVRGLTQETQYF	-	TRBV28	TRBJ2-5	-
TGTGCCAGCAGCTTAGCGGTTCGGGTAGAAGGCACCGGGGAGCTGTTTTTT	CASSLAVRVEGTGELFF	-	TRBV7-9	TRBJ2-2	-